This T cell receptor beta chain was sequenced in a study of Graves' ophthalmopathy and Graves' hyperthyroidism. Overall study context: Peripheral blood was gathered at the point of initial diagnosis, before any treatment started.

Regarding the study as a whole: Blood also carried most expanded thyroid clonotypes exceeding 0.001 frequency.

CDR3 size: 15 residues. Germline CDR1 and CDR2: SGHTS and YDEGEE. CDR3 regions of TCR beta were amplified from RNA transcripts. Scientists carried out first-round RT-PCR using HTBI primers and then a second-round multiplex PCR. TCRdb passed the multiplex PCR reads through MiXCR, listing each CDR3 protein once. The sample lists fewer than 400,000 distinct CDR3 sequences, around 19% seen once, with roughly 1.5% in the top ten. This clonotype was observed many times. Its antigen is still unknown. At one boundary the junction diverges from the germline segment, which might be a read error. Specimen: peripheral blood. The source of this sequence is a woman aged 18-30 years with Graves' ophthalmopathy. V usage is TRBV5-8 and J usage is TRBJ2-7, with 10 bases matching TRBD1. In DNA, the CDR3 is TGCGCCAGCAGCTTGGCCCGGGACAGGGGCTACGAGCAGTACTTC. It codes for CASSLARDRGYEQYF. Based on the CDR3 plus reference TRBV5-8 and TRBJ2-7, the full variable domain is EAGVTQSPTHLIKTRGQQATLRCSPISGHTSVYWYQQALGLGLQFLLWYDEGEERNRGNFPPRFSGRQFPNYSSELNVNALELEDSALYLCASSLARDRGYEQYFGPGTRLTVT.